This TCR beta chain comes out of a study of T cell changes during pregnancy in multiple sclerosis. Clones were sequenced by immunoSEQ multiplex PCR, and TCRdb holds only the in-frame ones, with some missing. The table shows tens of thousands of clones, with over 85% occurring only once. The CDR3 has 15 residues. V was clipped by 0 bases and J by 2 bases; unmatched bases: 2. The germline V gene has CDR1 SGHKS and CDR2 YYEKEE (reference sequence). This chain uses TRBV5-5 with TRBJ2-1; TRBD2 agrees at 7 bases. This clonotype originated in a female donor with multiple sclerosis, enrolled in a pregnancy study. Sequenced material: CD8+ T cells from peripheral blood mononuclear cells, taken before pregnancy. Here the CDR3 reads CASSLVLAAYNEQFF. In nucleotides, the CDR3 is TGTGCCAGCAGCTTGGTTCTAGCGGCCTACAATGAGCAGTTCTTC.